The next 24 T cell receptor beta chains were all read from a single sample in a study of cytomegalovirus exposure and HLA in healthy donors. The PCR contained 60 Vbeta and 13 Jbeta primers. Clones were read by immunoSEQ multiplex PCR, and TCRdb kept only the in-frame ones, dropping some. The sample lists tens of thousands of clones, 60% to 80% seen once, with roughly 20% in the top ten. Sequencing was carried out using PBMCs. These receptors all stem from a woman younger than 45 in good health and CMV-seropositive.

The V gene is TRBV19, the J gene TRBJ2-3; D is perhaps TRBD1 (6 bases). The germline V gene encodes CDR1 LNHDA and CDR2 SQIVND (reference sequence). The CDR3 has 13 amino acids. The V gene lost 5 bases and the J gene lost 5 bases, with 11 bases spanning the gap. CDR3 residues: CASSGGPGDTQYF. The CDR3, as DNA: TGTGCCAGTAGTGGGGGCCCGGGAGATACGCAGTATTTT.

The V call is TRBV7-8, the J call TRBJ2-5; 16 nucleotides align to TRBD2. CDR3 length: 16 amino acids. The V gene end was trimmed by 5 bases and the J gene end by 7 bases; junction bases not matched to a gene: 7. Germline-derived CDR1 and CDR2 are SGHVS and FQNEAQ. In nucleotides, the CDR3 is TGTGCCAGCAGCAAGGGACTAGCGGGAGGGCTCGTGACCCAGTACTTC. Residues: CASSKGLAGGLVTQYF.

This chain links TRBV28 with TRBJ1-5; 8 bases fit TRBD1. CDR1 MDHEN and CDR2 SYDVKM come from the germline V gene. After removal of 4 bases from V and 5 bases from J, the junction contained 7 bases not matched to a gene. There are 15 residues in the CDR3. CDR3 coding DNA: TGTGCCAGCAGTTCCTTGACAGGGGCCCATCAGCCCCAGCATTTT. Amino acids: CASSSLTGAHQPQHF. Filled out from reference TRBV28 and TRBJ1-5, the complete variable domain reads DVKVTQSSRYLVKRTGEKVFLECVQDMDHENMFWYRQDPGLGLRLIYFSYDVKMKEKGDIPEGYSVSREKKERFSLILESASTNQTSMYLCASSSLTGAHQPQHFGDGTRLSIL.

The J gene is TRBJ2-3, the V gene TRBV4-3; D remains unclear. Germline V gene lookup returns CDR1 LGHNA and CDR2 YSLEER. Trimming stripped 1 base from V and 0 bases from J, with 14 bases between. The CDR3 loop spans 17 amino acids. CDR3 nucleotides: TGCGCCAGCAGCCAAGCGTCTCGCGGATCTAGCACAGATACGCAGTATTTT. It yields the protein CASSQASRGSSTDTQYF.

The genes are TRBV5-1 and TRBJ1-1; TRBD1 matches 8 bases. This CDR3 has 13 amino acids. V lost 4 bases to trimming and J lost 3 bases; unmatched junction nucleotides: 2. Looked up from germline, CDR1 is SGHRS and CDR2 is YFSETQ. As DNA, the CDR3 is TGCGCCAGCAGCCCGGACAGGGACACTGAAGCTTTCTTT. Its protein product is CASSPDRDTEAFF.

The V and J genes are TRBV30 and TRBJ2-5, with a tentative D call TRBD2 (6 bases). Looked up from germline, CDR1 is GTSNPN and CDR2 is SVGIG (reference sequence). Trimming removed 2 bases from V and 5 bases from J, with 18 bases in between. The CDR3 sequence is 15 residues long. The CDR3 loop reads CAWSPITGAGETQYF. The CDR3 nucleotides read TGTGCCTGGAGTCCGATTACCGGGGCGGGGGAGACCCAGTACTTC.

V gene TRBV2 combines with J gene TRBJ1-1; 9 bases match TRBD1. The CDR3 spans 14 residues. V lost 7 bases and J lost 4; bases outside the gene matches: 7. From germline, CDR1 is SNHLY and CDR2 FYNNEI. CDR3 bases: TGTGCCAGCAACGAAGACAGGGGGTTCACTGAAGCTTTCTTT. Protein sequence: CASNEDRGFTEAFF.

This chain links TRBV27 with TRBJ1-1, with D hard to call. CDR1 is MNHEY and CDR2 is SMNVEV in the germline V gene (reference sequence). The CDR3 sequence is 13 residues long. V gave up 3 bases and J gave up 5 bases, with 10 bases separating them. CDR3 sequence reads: CASSLGRSTEAFF. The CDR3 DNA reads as TGTGCCAGCAGTTTGGGCCGTAGTACTGAAGCTTTCTTT.

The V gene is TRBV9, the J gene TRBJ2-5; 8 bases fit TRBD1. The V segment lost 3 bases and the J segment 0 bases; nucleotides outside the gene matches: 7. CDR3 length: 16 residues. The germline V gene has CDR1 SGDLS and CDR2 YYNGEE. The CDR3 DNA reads TGTGCCAGCAGCGCCAAGGCAGGGGGCCACCAAGAGACCCAGTACTTC. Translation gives CASSAKAGGHQETQYF.

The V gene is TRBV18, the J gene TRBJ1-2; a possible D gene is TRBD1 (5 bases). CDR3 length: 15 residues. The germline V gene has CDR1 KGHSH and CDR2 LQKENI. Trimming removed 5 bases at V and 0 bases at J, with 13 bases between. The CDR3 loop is CASSVRQITNYGYTF. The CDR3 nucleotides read TGTGCCAGCTCAGTTCGACAGATAACTAACTATGGCTACACCTTC.

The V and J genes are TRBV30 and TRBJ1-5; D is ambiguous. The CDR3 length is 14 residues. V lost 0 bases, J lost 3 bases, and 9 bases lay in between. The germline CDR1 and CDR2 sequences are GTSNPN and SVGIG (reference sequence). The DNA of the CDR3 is TGTGCCTGGAGTGTGGGCCGGAACAATCAGCCCCAGCATTTT. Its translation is CAWSVGRNNQPQHF.

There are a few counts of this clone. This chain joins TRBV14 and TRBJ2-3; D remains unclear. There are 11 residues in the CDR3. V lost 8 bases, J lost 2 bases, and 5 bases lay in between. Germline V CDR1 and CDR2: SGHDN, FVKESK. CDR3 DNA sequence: TGTGCCAGCTCCTACACAGATACGCAGTATTTT. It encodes CASSYTDTQYF.

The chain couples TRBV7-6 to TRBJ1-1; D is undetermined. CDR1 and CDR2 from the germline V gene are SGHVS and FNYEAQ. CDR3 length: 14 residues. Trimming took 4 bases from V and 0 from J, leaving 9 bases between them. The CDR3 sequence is CASSSQTLNTEAFF. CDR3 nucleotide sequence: TGTGCCAGCAGCTCCCAGACACTGAACACTGAAGCTTTCTTT.

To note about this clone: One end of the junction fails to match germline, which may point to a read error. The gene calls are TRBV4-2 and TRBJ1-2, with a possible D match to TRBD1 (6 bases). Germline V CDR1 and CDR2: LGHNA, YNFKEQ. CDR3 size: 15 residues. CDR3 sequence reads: CASRGRKRGYYGYPF. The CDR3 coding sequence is TGTGCCAGCAGGGGACGAAAAAGGGGGTACTATGGCTACCCCTTC.

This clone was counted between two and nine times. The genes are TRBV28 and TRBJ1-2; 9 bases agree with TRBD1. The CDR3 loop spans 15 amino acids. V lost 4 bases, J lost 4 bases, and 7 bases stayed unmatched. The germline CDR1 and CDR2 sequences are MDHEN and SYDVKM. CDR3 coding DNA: TGTGCCAGCAGTTCCCCCGCGGGACAGGGCTATGGCTACACCTTC. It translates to CASSSPAGQGYGYTF.

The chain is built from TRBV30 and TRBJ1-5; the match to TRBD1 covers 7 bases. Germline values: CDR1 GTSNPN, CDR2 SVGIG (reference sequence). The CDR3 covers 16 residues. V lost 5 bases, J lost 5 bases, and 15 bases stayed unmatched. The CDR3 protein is CAWRRRQGLGDQPQHF. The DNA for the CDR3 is TGTGCCTGGCGAAGACGACAGGGCCTAGGGGATCAGCCCCAGCATTTT.

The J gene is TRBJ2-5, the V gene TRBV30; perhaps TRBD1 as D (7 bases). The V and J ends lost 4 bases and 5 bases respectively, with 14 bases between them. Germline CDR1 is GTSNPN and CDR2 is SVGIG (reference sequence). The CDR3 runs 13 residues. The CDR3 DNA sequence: TGTGCCTGGAACAGGGGAGGCGGCGAGACCCAGTACTTC. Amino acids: CAWNRGGGETQYF.

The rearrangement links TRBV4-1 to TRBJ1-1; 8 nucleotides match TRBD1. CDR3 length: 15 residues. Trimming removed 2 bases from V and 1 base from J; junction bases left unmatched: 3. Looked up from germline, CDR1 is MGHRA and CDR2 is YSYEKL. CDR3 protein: CASSQPDRENTEAFF. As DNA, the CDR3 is TGCGCCAGCAGCCAACCGGACAGGGAGAACACTGAAGCTTTCTTT.

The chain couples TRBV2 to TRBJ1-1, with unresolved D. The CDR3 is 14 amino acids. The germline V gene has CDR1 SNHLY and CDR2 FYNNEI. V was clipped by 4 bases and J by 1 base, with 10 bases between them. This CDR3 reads CASSVVRQNTEAFF. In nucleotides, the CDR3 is TGTGCCAGCAGTGTGGTTCGACAGAACACTGAAGCTTTCTTT.

In nucleotides, the CDR3 is TGTGCCAGCAGCGAGCGGAGAAGGAACAATGAGCAGTTCTTC. Translation gives CASSERRRNNEQFF. V and J are TRBV6-5 and TRBJ2-1; tentatively, D is TRBD2 (5 bases). CDR1 and CDR2 (germline): MNHEY, SVGAGI. This CDR3 is built from 14 residues. Trimming removed 6 bases at V and 5 bases at J, with 14 bases between.

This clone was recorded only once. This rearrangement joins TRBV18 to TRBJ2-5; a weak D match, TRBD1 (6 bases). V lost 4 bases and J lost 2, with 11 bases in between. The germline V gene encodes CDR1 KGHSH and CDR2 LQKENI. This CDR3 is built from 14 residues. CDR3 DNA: TGTGCCAGCTCACGTCTGACAGGTCAAGAGACCCAGTACTTC. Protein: CASSRLTGQETQYF.

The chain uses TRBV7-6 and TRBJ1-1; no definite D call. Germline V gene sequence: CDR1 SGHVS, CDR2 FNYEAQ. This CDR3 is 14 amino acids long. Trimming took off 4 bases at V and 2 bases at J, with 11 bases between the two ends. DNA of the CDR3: TGTGCCAGCAGCTCACAAAACACAAACACTGAAGCTTTCTTT. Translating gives CASSSQNTNTEAFF.

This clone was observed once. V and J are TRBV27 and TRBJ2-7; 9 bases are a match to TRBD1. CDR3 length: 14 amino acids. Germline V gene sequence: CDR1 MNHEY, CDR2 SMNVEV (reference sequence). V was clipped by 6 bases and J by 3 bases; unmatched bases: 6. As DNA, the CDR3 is TGTGCCAGCAGATCCCGACAGGGGGTCTACGAGCAGTACTTC. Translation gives CASRSRQGVYEQYF.

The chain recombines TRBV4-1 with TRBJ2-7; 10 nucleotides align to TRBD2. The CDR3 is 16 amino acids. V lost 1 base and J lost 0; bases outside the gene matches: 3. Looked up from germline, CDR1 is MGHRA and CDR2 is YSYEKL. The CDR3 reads CASSQGTSGLSYEQYF. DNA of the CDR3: TGCGCCAGCAGCCAAGGGACTAGCGGACTCTCCTACGAGCAGTACTTC.